This T cell receptor beta chain appears in the sequencing data of a study of PD-L1 blockade in urothelial cancer. Study background: Samples of blood were analyzed 3 weeks (second dose) and 6 weeks after treatment start.

This clone appeared a few times. The ends lost 5 bases at V and 8 bases at J; junction bases unmatched: 5. Germline CDR1 LNHDA, CDR2 SQIVND (reference sequence). The CDR3 runs 14 residues. Every PCR received spiked-in synthetic TCR analog templates. Sequenced by immunoSEQ multiplex PCR; TCRdb stores in-frame clones only, minus some. The sample holds approximately 90,000 clones, about 84% seen once. Time point of the sample: pretreatment peripheral blood. Between 1 and 8 samples, pretreatment and on-treatment, were given by each patient. This TCR derives from a man in his sixties with urothelial cancer. The chain uses TRBV19 and TRBJ2-1; 11 nucleotides line up with TRBD2. The sequences come from PBMCs, collected around atezolizumab (anti-PD-L1) treatment. The CDR3 sequence: CASSLAGGQDEQFF. The CDR3 DNA is TGTGCCAGTAGTCTAGCGGGGGGCCAAGATGAGCAGTTCTTC.